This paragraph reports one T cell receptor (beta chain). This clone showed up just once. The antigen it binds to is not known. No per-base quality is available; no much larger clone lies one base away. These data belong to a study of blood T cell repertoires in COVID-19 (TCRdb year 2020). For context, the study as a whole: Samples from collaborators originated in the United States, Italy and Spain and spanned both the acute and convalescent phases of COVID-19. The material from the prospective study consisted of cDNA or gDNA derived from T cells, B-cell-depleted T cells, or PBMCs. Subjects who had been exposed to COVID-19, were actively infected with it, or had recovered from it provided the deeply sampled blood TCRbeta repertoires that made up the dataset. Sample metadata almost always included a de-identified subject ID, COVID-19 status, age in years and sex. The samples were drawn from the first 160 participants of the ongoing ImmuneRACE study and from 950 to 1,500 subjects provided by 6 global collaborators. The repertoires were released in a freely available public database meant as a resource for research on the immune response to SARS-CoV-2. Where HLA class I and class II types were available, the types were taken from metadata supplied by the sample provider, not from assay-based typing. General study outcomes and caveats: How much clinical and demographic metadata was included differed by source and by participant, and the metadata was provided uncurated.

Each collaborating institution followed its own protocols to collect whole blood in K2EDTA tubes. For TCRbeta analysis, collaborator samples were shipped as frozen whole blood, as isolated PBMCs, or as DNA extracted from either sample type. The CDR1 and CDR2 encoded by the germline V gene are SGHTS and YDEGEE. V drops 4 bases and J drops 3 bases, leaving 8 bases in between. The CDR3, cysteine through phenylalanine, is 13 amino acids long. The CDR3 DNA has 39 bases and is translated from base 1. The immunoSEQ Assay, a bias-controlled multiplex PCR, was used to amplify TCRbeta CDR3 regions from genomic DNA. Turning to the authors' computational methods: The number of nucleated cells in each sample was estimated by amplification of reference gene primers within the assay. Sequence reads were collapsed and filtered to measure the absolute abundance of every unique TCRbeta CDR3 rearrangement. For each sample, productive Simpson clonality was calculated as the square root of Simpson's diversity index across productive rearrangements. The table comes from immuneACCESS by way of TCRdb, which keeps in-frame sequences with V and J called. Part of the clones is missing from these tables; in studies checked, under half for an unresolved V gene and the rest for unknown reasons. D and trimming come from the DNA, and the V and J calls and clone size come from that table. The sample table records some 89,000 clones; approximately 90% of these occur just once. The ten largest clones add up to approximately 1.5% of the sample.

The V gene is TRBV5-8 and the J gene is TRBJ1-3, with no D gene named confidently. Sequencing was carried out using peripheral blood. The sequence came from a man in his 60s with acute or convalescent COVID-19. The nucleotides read TGTGCCAGCAGCCTACGTCTTGGAAACACCATATATTTT. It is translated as CASSLRLGNTIYF.